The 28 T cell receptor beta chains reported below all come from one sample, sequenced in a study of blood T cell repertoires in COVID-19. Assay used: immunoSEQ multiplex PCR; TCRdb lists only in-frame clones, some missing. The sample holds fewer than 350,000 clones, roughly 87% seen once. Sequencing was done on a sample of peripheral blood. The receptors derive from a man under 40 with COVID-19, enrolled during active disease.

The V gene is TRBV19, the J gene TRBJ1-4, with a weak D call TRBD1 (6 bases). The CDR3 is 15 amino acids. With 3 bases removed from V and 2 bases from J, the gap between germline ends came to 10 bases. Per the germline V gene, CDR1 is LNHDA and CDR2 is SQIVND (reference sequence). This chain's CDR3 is CASSIRGGTNEKLFF. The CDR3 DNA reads TGTGCCAGTAGTATCAGGGGCGGCACTAATGAAAAACTGTTTTTT.

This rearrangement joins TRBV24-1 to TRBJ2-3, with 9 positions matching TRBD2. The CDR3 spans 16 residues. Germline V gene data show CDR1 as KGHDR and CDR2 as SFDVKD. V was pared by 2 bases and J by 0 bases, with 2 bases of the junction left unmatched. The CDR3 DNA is TGTGCCACCAGTGATTCGGCGGGGGGGAGCACAGATACGCAGTATTTT. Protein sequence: CATSDSAGGSTDTQYF.

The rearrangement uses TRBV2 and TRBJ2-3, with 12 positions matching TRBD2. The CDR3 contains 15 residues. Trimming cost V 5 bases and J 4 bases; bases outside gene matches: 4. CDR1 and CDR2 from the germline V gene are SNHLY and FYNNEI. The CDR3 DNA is TGTGCCAGCAGTCCGACTAGCGGGAGATCAGATACGCAGTATTTT. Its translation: CASSPTSGRSDTQYF.

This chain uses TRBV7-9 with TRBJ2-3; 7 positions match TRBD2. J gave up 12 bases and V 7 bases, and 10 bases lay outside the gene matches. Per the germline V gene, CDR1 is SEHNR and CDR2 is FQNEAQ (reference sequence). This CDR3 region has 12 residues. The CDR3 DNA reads TGTGCCAGCACCCTTCCGACTAGCCCTCAGTATTTT. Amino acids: CASTLPTSPQYF. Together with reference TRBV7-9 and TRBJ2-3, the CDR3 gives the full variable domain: DTGVSQNPRHKITKRGQNVTFRCDPISEHNRLYWYRQTLGQGPEFLTYFQNEAQLEKSRLLSDRFSAERPKGSFSTLEIQRTEQGDSAMYLCASTLPTSPQYFGPGTRLTVL.

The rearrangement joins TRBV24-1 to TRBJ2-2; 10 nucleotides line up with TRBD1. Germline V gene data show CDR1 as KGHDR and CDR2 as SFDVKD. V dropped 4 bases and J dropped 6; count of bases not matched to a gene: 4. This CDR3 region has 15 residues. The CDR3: CATSDPGQGAGELFF. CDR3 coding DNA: TGTGCCACCAGTGACCCAGGACAGGGGGCCGGGGAGCTGTTTTTT.

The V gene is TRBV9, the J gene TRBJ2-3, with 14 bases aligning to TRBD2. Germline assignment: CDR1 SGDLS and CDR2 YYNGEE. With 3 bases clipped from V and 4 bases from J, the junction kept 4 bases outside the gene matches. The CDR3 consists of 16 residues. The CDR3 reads CASSGGLAGAPDTQYF. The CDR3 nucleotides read TGTGCCAGCAGCGGGGGACTAGCGGGAGCCCCAGATACGCAGTATTTT.

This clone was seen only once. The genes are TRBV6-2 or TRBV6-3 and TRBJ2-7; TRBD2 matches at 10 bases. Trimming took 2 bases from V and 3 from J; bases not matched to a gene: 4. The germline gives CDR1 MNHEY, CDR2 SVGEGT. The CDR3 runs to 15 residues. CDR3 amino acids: CASSYETSGFYEQYF. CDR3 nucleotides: TGTGCCAGCAGTTACGAGACTAGCGGGTTCTACGAGCAGTACTTC.

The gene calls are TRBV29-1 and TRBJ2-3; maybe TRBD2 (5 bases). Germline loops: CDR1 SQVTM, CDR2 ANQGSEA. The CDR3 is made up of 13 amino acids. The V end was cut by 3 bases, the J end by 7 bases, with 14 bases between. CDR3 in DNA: TGCAGCGTTGACAGAGAACTAGTTAATACGCAGTATTTT. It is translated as CSVDRELVNTQYF.

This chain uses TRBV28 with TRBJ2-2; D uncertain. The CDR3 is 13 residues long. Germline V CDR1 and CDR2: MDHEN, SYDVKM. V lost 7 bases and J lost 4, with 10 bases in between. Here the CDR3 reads CASTPSGTGELFF. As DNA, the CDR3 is TGTGCCAGCACTCCATCCGGCACCGGGGAGCTGTTTTTT.

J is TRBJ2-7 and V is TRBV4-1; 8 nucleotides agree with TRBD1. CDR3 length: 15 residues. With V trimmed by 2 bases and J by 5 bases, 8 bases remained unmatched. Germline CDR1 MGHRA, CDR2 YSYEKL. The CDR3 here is CASSQLEQGDHEQYF. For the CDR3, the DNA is TGCGCCAGCAGCCAATTGGAACAGGGGGACCACGAGCAGTACTTC.

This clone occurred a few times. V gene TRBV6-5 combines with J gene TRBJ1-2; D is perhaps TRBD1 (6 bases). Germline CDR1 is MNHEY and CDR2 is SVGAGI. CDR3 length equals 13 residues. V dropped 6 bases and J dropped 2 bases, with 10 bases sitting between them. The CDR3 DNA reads TGTGCCAGCAGACCTGACAGGAACTATGGCTACACCTTC. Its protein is CASRPDRNYGYTF.

CDR3 amino acids: CASSYWTGGNSPLHF. CDR3 sequence (DNA): TGTGCCAGCAGCTATTGGACAGGGGGCAATTCACCCCTCCACTTT. V usage is TRBV7-8 and J usage is TRBJ1-6; 11 bases align to TRBD1. Germline-derived CDR1 and CDR2 are SGHVS and FQNEAQ. V lost 4 bases to trimming and J lost 7 bases; unmatched junction nucleotides: 3. The CDR3 is 15 amino acids.

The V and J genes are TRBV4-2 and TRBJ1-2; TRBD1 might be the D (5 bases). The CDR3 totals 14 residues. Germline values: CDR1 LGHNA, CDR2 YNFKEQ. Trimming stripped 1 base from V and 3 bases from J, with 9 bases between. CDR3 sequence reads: CASSQGAGDYGYTF. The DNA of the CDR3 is TGTGCCAGCAGCCAAGGTGCGGGGGACTATGGCTACACCTTC.

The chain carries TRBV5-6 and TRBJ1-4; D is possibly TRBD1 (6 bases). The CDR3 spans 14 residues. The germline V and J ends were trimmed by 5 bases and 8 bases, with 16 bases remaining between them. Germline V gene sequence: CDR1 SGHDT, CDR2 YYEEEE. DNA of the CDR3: TGTGCCAGCAGGGATAGGGGGGGAGGCGAAAAACTGTTTTTT. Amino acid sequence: CASRDRGGGEKLFF.

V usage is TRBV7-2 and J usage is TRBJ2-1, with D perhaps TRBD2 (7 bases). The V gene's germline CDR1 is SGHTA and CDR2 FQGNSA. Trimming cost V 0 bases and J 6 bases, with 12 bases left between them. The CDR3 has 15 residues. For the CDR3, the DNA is TGTGCCAGCAGCTTAGCGGGGGGGGCCGGCAATGAGCAGTTCTTC. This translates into CASSLAGGAGNEQFF.

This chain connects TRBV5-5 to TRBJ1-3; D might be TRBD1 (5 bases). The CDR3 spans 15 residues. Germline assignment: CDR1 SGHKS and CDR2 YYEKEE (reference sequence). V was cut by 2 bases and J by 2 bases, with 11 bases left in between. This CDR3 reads CASSFGGVAGNTIYF. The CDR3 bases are TGTGCCAGCAGCTTCGGAGGGGTTGCTGGAAACACCATATATTTT.

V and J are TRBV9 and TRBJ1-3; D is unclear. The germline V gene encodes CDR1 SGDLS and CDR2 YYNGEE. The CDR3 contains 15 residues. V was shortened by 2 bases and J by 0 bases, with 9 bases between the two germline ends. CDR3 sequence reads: CASSVFGSSGNTIYF. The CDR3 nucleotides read TGTGCCAGCAGCGTGTTTGGCAGCTCTGGAAACACCATATATTTT.

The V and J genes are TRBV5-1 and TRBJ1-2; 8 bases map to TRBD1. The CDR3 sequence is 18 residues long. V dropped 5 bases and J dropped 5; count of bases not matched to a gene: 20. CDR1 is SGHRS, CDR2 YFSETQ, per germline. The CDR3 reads CASRTQDRGVKGRYGYTF. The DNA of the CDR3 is TGCGCCAGCAGGACTCAAGACAGGGGAGTGAAGGGGAGATATGGCTACACCTTC.

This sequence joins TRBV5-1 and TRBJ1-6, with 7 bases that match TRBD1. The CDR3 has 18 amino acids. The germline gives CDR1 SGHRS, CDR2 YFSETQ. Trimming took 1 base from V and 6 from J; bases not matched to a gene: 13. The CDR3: CASSLSGTVNVGNSPLHF. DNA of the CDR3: TGCGCCAGCAGCTTGTCCGGGACAGTCAATGTGGGTAATTCACCCCTCCACTTT.

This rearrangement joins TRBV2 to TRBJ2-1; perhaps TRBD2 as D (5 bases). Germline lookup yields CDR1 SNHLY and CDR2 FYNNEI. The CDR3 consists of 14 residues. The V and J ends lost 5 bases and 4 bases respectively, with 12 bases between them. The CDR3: CASSKSGLYNEQFF. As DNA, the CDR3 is TGTGCCAGCAGTAAATCGGGGTTGTACAATGAGCAGTTCTTC. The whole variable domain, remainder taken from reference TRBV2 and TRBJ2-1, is EPEVTQTPSHQVTQMGQEVILRCVPISNHLYFYWYRQILGQKVEFLVSFYNNEISEKSEIFDDQFSVERPDGSNFTLKIRSTKLEDSAMYFCASSKSGLYNEQFFGPGTRLTVL.

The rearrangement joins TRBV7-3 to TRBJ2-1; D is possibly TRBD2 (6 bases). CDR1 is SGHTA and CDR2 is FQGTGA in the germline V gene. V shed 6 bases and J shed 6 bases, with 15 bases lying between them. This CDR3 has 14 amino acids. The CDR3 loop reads CASSSSRDFNEQFF. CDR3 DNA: TGTGCCAGCAGTTCCTCTAGGGACTTCAATGAGCAGTTCTTC.

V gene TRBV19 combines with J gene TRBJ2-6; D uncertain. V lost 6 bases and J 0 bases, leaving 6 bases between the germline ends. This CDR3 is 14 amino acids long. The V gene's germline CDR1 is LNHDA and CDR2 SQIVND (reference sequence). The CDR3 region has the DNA TGTGCCAGTAGACAGATCTCTGGGGCCAACGTCCTGACTTTC. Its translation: CASRQISGANVLTF.

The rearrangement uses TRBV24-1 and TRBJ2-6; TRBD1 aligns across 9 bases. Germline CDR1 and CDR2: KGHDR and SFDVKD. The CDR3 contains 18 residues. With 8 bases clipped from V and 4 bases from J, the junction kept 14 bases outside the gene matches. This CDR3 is CATTSSRDRVAGANVLTF. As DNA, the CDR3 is TGTGCCACCACTTCGTCCCGGGACAGGGTAGCCGGGGCCAACGTCCTGACTTTC.

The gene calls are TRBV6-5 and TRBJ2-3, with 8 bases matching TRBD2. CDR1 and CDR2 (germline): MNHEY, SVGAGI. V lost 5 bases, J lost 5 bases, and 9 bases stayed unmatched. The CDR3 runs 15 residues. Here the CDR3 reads CASSPGGGPGDTQYF. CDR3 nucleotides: TGTGCCAGCAGTCCCGGGGGGGGCCCCGGAGATACGCAGTATTTT.

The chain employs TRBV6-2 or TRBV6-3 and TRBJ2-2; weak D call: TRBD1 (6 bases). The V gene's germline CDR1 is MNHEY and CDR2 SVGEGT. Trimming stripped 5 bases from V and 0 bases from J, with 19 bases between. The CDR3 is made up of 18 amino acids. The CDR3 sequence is CASSVVLWDNTNTGELFF. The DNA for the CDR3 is TGTGCCAGCAGTGTTGTCCTATGGGACAACACGAACACCGGGGAGCTGTTTTTT.

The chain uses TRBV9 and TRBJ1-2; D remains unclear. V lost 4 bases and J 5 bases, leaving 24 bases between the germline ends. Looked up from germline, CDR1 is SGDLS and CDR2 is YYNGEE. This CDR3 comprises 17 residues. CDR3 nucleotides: TGTGCCAGCAGCTCCAACCCGGACGGACTGGGGTGGTATGGCTACACCTTC. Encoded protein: CASSSNPDGLGWYGYTF. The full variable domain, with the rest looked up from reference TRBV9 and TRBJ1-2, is DSGVTQTPKHLITATGQRVTLRCSPRSGDLSVYWYQQSLDQGLQFLIQYYNGEERAKGNILERFSAQQFPDLHSELNLSSLELGDSALYFCASSSNPDGLGWYGYTFGSGTRLTVV.

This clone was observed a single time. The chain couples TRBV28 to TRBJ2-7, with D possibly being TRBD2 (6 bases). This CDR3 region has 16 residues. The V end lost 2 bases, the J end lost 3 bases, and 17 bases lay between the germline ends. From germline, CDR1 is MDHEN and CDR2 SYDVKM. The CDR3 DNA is TGTGCCAGCAGTTTACCTCGGGGTAGCGGACACTACGAGCAGTACTTC. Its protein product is CASSLPRGSGHYEQYF.

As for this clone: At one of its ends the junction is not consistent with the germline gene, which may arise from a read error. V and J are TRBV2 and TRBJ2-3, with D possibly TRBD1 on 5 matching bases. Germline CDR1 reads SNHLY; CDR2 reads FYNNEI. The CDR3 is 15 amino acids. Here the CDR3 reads CASREGAGRTDTQYF. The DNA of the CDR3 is TGTGCCAGCAGGGAAGGGGCAGGTCGCACAGATACGCAGTATTTT.